This T cell receptor (beta chain) emerged from a study of memory B cells and T cells in multiple sclerosis. Measured with immunoSEQ multiplex PCR; TCRdb has only the in-frame clones, and not every one. Counted here are about 32,000 clones, 86% occurring once; the ten biggest clones make up approximately 2.4%. Points on this clone: The antigen remains undetermined.

The CDR3 sequence is 15 residues long. Per germline, CDR1 MNHNY and CDR2 SVGAGI (reference sequence). Trimming stripped 5 bases from V and 3 bases from J, with 16 bases between. Study outcomes and limitations: Normalization was needed because clone-set size differences affected shared clonotype counts.

CFSE-dim autoproliferating and CFSE-high non-proliferating T cells from unstimulated culture were sequenced separately. Cultures began with about 50 million CFSE-labeled PBMCs, unstimulated for roughly seven days, with replicate wells pooled. The receptor's source is a human donor with multiple sclerosis. What was sequenced was PBMCs from blood kept in culture. The rearrangement joins TRBV6-6 to TRBJ1-1; possibly TRBD1 for D (5 bases). CDR3 residues: CASSRSGGDYTEAFF. Written as DNA, the CDR3 is TGTGCCAGCAGTAGGAGCGGGGGGGACTACACTGAAGCTTTCTTT.